The 22 T cell receptor beta chains below come from one sample, sequenced in a study of control samples from healthy donors and cancer patients. Measured with immunoSEQ multiplex PCR; TCRdb has only the in-frame clones, and not every one. The table records under 75,000 clones, approximately 85% of them present only once. Material for sequencing was blood. The receptors originated from a man aged 35 to 55 in good health.

This chain connects TRBV29-1 to TRBJ2-1; 7 nucleotides line up with TRBD2. Germline CDR1 SQVTM, CDR2 ANQGSEA. The CDR3 runs 10 residues. Trimming removed 0 bases from V and 16 bases from J; junction bases left unmatched: 3. In DNA, the CDR3 is TGCAGCGTTGAAGATCCGGGAGGATTCTTC. It encodes CSVEDPGGFF.

The V call is TRBV30, the J call TRBJ2-1; 7 bases agree with TRBD2. The length of the CDR3 is 15 residues. Germline V CDR1 and CDR2: GTSNPN, SVGIG (reference sequence). V was pared by 2 bases and J by 7 bases, with 11 bases of the junction left unmatched. CDR3 in DNA: TGTGCCTGGAGTCAGAAGCGGGGTAATCTAAATGAGCAGTTCTTC. Translating gives CAWSQKRGNLNEQFF.

The gene calls are TRBV19 and TRBJ1-3; no firm D call. Between the trimmed V and J ends, which lost 6 bases and 0 bases, there was a span of 6 bases. In germline, CDR1 is LNHDA, CDR2 SQIVND (reference sequence). There are 13 residues in the CDR3. In nucleotides, the CDR3 is TGTGCCAGTAGGACCCTCTCTGGAAACACCATATATTTT. Its protein is CASRTLSGNTIYF.

The chain has TRBV19 and TRBJ2-7, with TRBD2 matching over 9 bases. Germline V gene data show CDR1 as LNHDA and CDR2 as SQIVND (reference sequence). V shed 10 bases, J shed 5 bases, and the junction held 6 bases outside the gene matches. This CDR3 is built from 12 residues. In DNA form, the CDR3 reads TGTGCCAACAGCGGGGGGATTAACGAGCAGTACTTC. Protein sequence: CANSGGINEQYF.

This chain links TRBV19 with TRBJ1-5; D is uncertain. The ends were cut back, 5 bases at V and 4 bases at J, with 9 bases in the middle. Germline CDR1 LNHDA, CDR2 SQIVND (reference sequence). The CDR3 consists of 13 residues. CDR3 loop: CASSADRNQPQHF. CDR3 nucleotide sequence: TGTGCCAGTAGTGCGGACCGGAATCAGCCCCAGCATTTT.

This clone was seen only once. This chain joins TRBV4-1 and TRBJ2-2, with no clear D. Trimming shortened V by 0 bases and J by 0 bases, and 14 bases separated the two germline ends. CDR1 MGHRA and CDR2 YSYEKL come from the germline V gene. The CDR3 sequence is 18 residues long. DNA for the CDR3: TGCGCCAGCAGCCAAGAGAGCGTGAGACACGCGAACACCGGGGAGCTGTTTTTT. Protein: CASSQESVRHANTGELFF.

In its sample, this clone was seen once. The chain joins TRBV28 to TRBJ2-1, with 8 bases lining up with TRBD1. The CDR3 runs 14 residues. V lost 6 bases, J lost 5 bases, and 6 bases stayed unmatched. Per the germline V gene, CDR1 is MDHEN and CDR2 is SYDVKM. This CDR3 is CASRPGQENNEQFF. Here the CDR3 DNA reads TGTGCCAGCAGACCGGGACAGGAAAACAATGAGCAGTTCTTC.

The chain couples TRBV18 to TRBJ1-1; unclear D gene. Germline-derived CDR1 and CDR2 are KGHSH and LQKENI. V gave up 0 bases and J gave up 0 bases, with 14 bases separating them. The CDR3 has 17 amino acids. CDR3 sequence: CASSPPNRNGLNTEAFF. Here the CDR3 DNA reads TGTGCCAGCTCACCACCGAATCGGAACGGGTTGAACACTGAAGCTTTCTTT.

V and J are TRBV6-5 and TRBJ2-1, with D perhaps TRBD1 (7 bases). Trimming cost V 7 bases and J 8 bases, with 18 bases left between them. The length of the CDR3 is 14 residues. CDR1 MNHEY and CDR2 SVGAGI come from the germline V gene. The CDR3 reads CASKYTGEVYEQFF. The CDR3 bases are TGTGCCAGCAAATACACAGGGGAGGTCTATGAGCAGTTCTTC.

Only one count was recorded for this clone. The CDR3 DNA reads as TGTGCCTGGAGTGTCGGTGAGACCCAGTACTTC. Translation gives CAWSVGETQYF. This chain connects TRBV30 to TRBJ2-5; no reliable D call. Per germline, CDR1 GTSNPN and CDR2 SVGIG (reference sequence). V was pared by 0 bases and J by 5 bases, with 4 bases between. The CDR3 has 11 amino acids.

This CDR3 reads CAIRDRMTNTEAFF. The CDR3 DNA sequence: TGTGCCATCAGGGACAGAATGACGAACACTGAAGCTTTCTTT. The chain employs TRBV10-3 and TRBJ1-1; D is possibly TRBD1 (6 bases). This CDR3 comprises 14 residues. From germline, CDR1 is ENHRY and CDR2 SYGVKD. Trimming removed 6 bases from V and 1 base from J, with 12 bases in between.

The chain joins TRBV5-1 to TRBJ1-2, with no clear D. Per germline, CDR1 SGHRS and CDR2 YFSETQ. CDR3 length: 13 residues. V lost 0 bases and J 0 bases, leaving 3 bases between the germline ends. This CDR3 is CASSLDANYGYTF. In DNA form, the CDR3 reads TGCGCCAGCAGCTTGGATGCTAACTATGGCTACACCTTC.

This chain connects TRBV11-3 to TRBJ2-1; 7 bases map to TRBD2. Per the germline V gene, CDR1 is SGHNT and CDR2 is YENEEA. The CDR3 totals 15 residues. The ends lost 4 bases at V and 4 bases at J; junction bases unmatched: 7. CDR3 nucleotides: TGTGCCAGCAGCTCGCTAGCGGCCCCATACAATGAGCAGTTCTTC. This gives the protein CASSSLAAPYNEQFF.

CDR3 sequence: CASSLDYEQYF. The CDR3 DNA sequence: TGTGCCAGCAGTCTAGATTACGAGCAGTACTTC. The V and J genes are TRBV12-3 or TRBV12-4 and TRBJ2-7; no clear D gene. The CDR3 spans 11 residues. V shed 5 bases and J shed 4 bases, with 6 bases lying between them.

The chain uses TRBV11-3 and TRBJ2-3; D is ambiguous. This CDR3 region has 14 residues. The V gene lost 2 bases and the J gene lost 6 bases, with 12 bases spanning the gap. Germline V gene data show CDR1 as SGHNT and CDR2 as YENEEA. CDR3 in DNA: TGTGCCAGCAGCTTATACGGTGAAGGGGATACGCAGTATTTT. Residues: CASSLYGEGDTQYF.

V is TRBV4-2 and J is TRBJ1-5, with D uncertain. The V and J ends lost 0 bases and 2 bases respectively, with 20 bases between them. The CDR3 loop spans 19 amino acids. Per germline, CDR1 LGHNA and CDR2 YNFKEQ. The CDR3, as DNA: TGTGCCAGCAGCCAAGATTCCCCGACGGGTTTCCCTCGCAATCAGCCCCAGCATTTT. Residues: CASSQDSPTGFPRNQPQHF.

The chain combines TRBV27 with TRBJ2-1; 12 bases fit TRBD2. Germline V gives CDR1 MNHEY, CDR2 SMNVEV (reference sequence). The CDR3 extends over 17 amino acids. With V trimmed by 0 bases and J by 6 bases, 6 bases remained unmatched. The CDR3 reads CASSLSRLAGAINEQFF. CDR3 nucleotide sequence: TGTGCCAGCAGTTTATCCAGACTAGCGGGAGCCATCAATGAGCAGTTCTTC.

The V call is TRBV30, the J call TRBJ1-5, with 8 bases lining up with TRBD1. Per the germline V gene, CDR1 is GTSNPN and CDR2 is SVGIG (reference sequence). With V trimmed by 5 bases and J by 6 bases, 6 bases remained unmatched. This CDR3 region has 13 residues. The DNA of the CDR3 is TGTGCCTGGGGGACAGGCGCGATTCAGCCCCAGCATTTT. Its protein is CAWGTGAIQPQHF.

This clone was seen only a few times. The chain is built from TRBV7-9 and TRBJ1-6; D not resolved. Trimming removed 0 bases at V and 8 bases at J, with 11 bases between. Germline V gene lookup returns CDR1 SEHNR and CDR2 FQNEAQ (reference sequence). The CDR3 sequence is 15 residues long. CDR3 sequence reads: CASSLARVTDSPLHF. DNA of the CDR3: TGTGCCAGCAGCTTAGCTCGGGTTACTGATTCACCCCTCCACTTT.

The V and J genes are TRBV29-1 and TRBJ2-3; 12 nucleotides align to TRBD1. After removal of 5 bases from V and 6 bases from J, the junction contained 6 bases not matched to a gene. From germline, CDR1 is SQVTM and CDR2 ANQGSEA. The CDR3 has 14 residues. CDR3 amino acids: CSVSGTGGDDTQYF. For the CDR3, the DNA is TGCAGCGTTTCGGGGACAGGGGGCGACGATACGCAGTATTTT.

The sample holds a few counts of this clone. V and J are TRBV5-1 and TRBJ2-7, with D perhaps being TRBD1 or TRBD2 (5 bases each). V gave up 4 bases and J gave up 2 bases, with 16 bases separating them. CDR1 is SGHRS, CDR2 YFSETQ, per germline. The CDR3 is made up of 15 amino acids. CDR3 region: CASSLAGLATYEQYF. The CDR3 region has the DNA TGCGCCAGCAGCCTGGCAGGGTTAGCGACCTACGAGCAGTACTTC.

This chain connects TRBV4-3 to TRBJ1-1; D is unresolved. There are 14 residues in the CDR3. The germline CDR1 and CDR2 sequences are LGHNA and YSLEER. V dropped 5 bases and J dropped 1 base, with 11 bases sitting between them. CDR3 DNA: TGCGCCAGCAGCTCACGGTGGGGGAACACTGAAGCTTTCTTT. Protein sequence: CASSSRWGNTEAFF.